Listed below are T cell receptor beta chains from one sample, sequenced in a study of cytomegalovirus exposure and HLA in healthy donors. The data were produced by immunoSEQ multiplex PCR, yet TCRdb's version contains in-frame clones alone and is incomplete. The profile shows about 130,000 clones, 75% of them singletons. The sample consisted of PBMCs. These receptors were collected from a man aged 25-45 years in good health and CMV-seronegative. CDR3s include the opening cysteine and the closing phenylalanine or tryptophan. D genes are given only for firm matches. A row's size may be missing; if present it is once, few, many or a size class.

size: .; V: TRBV6-4; J: TRBJ2-3; D: .; CDR3: CASSGVAGATDTQYF; DNA: TGTGCCAGCAGTGGGGTGGCGGGGGCCACAGATACGCAGTATTTT
size: once; V: TRBV5-1; J: TRBJ2-5; D: .; CDR3: CASKRYRVREETQYF; DNA: TGCGCCAGCAAAAGGTACAGGGTTCGGGAAGAGACCCAGTACTTC
size: .; V: TRBV6-1; J: TRBJ2-3; D: .; CDR3: CASSESLAFTDTQYF; DNA: TGTGCCAGCAGTGAGTCCCTAGCCTTCACAGATACGCAGTATTTT
size: once; V: TRBV25-1; J: TRBJ1-2; D: TRBD1; CDR3: CASSAQGQGIYGYTF; DNA: TGTGCCAGCAGTGCCCAGGGACAGGGCATCTATGGCTACACCTTC
size: .; V: TRBV5-1; J: TRBJ2-7; D: TRBD2; CDR3: CASSLPKAGGSYEQYF; DNA: TGCGCCAGCAGCCTACCTAAGGCGGGGGGCTCCTACGAGCAGTACTTC
size: .; V: TRBV5-1; J: TRBJ1-2; D: TRBD1; CDR3: CASSLGTGEMNGYTF; DNA: TGCGCCAGCAGCTTGGGGACAGGGGAAATGAATGGCTACACCTTC
size: .; V: TRBV11-2; J: TRBJ1-4; D: .; CDR3: CASSLGGQGMEKLFF; DNA: TGTGCCAGCAGCTTAGGGGGCCAGGGGATGGAAAAACTGTTTTTT
size: once; V: TRBV7-8; J: TRBJ2-7; D: TRBD1; CDR3: CASSLSGTVSYEQYF; DNA: TGTGCCAGCAGCTTATCCGGGACAGTGAGCTACGAGCAGTACTTC
size: once; V: TRBV19; J: TRBJ2-7; D: TRBD1; CDR3: CASQDRGSYEQYF; DNA: TGTGCCAGTCAGGACAGGGGCTCCTACGAGCAGTACTTC
size: .; V: TRBV25-1; J: TRBJ2-7; D: .; CDR3: CASSEGEQLGPSEQYF; DNA: TGTGCCAGCAGTGAAGGGGAGCAGCTGGGTCCAAGCGAGCAGTACTTC
size: .; V: TRBV2; J: TRBJ2-5; D: .; CDR3: CASSAGWETQYF; DNA: TGTGCCAGCAGTGCGGGGTGGGAGACCCAGTACTTC
size: few; V: TRBV5-6; J: TRBJ1-1; D: .; CDR3: CASSSQGWDTEAFF; DNA: TGTGCCAGCAGCTCGCAGGGTTGGGACACTGAAGCTTTCTTT
size: .; V: TRBV6-5; J: TRBJ1-5; D: TRBD1; CDR3: CASRRDRSGQPQHF; DNA: TGTGCCAGCAGACGGGACAGGAGCGGACAGCCCCAGCATTTT
size: few; V: TRBV5-1; J: TRBJ2-5; D: .; CDR3: CASSLALRAETQYF; DNA: TGCGCCAGCAGCTTGGCCCTCAGAGCGGAGACCCAGTACTTC
size: few; V: TRBV11-2; J: TRBJ2-5; D: .; CDR3: CASSLDGIETQYF; DNA: TGTGCCAGCAGCTTAGACGGGATTGAGACCCAGTACTTC